What follows are 10 T cell receptor beta chains derived from one specimen sequenced in a study of beta chain features in type 1 diabetes. Study-level points and caveats: TCRB CDR3s were moderately but significantly shorter in Type 1 diabetes patients in all four CD4+ subsets.

Reverse transcription of all isolated RNA meant that expressed TCRB transcripts were sequenced. The protocol was immunoSEQ multiplex PCR, while the TCRdb copy is restricted to in-frame clones and leaves out a portion. The sample records about 700,000 clones, roughly an eighth being singletons. No antigen has been assigned to these receptors. The sample consisted of naive CD4+ T cells from blood. The source is a man aged 18 to 29 with type 1 diabetes.

The chain carries TRBV7-8 and TRBJ1-4; D remains unclear. Trimming removed 1 base from V and 7 bases from J, with 10 bases in between. Germline V gene sequence: CDR1 SGHVS, CDR2 FQNEAQ. The CDR3 is 14 residues long. The CDR3 sequence: CASSLGAGIEKLFF. CDR3 coding DNA: TGTGCCAGCAGCTTAGGGGCGGGGATTGAAAAACTGTTTTTT.

This clone has a handful of counts. V and J are TRBV10-2 and TRBJ2-1, with 12 bases lining up with TRBD2. CDR1 is WSHSY, CDR2 SAAADI, per germline. Trimming removed 0 bases from V and 4 bases from J; junction bases left unmatched: 4. The CDR3 covers 17 residues. This chain's CDR3 is CASSESRLAGVYNEQFF. As DNA, the CDR3 is TGCGCCAGCAGTGAGTCGAGACTAGCGGGGGTTTACAATGAGCAGTTCTTC.

V gene TRBV6-6 combines with J gene TRBJ2-7; tentatively, D is TRBD1 (6 bases). The germline gives CDR1 MNHNY, CDR2 SVGAGI (reference sequence). CDR3 length: 14 residues. V was trimmed by 6 bases and J by 2 bases, leaving 14 bases between them. The CDR3 sequence: CASRPTGWAYEQYF. The CDR3 DNA is TGTGCCAGCAGGCCAACAGGGTGGGCCTACGAGCAGTACTTC.

This clone has a handful of counts. The chain links TRBV29-1 to TRBJ1-1; a possible D gene is TRBD1 (6 bases). The CDR3 loop spans 13 amino acids. Germline CDR1 and CDR2: SQVTM and ANQGSEA. Trimming cost V 8 bases and J 1 base, with 14 bases left between them. CDR3 bases: TGCAGCTTACGAAAACAGGGGAACACTGAAGCTTTCTTT. The encoded protein is CSLRKQGNTEAFF.

This clone was detected only a few times. Different DNA sequences within this sample yield the same CDR3. The CDR3 coding sequence is TGTGCCAGCAGTGAACAGGGCTCTGGAAACACCATATATTTT. Translating gives CASSEQGSGNTIYF. The rearrangement uses TRBV2 and TRBJ1-3; D possibly corresponds to TRBD1 (5 bases). Trimming removed 2 bases at V and 0 bases at J, with 5 bases between. This CDR3 region has 14 residues. From germline, CDR1 is SNHLY and CDR2 FYNNEI.

This clone was seen only a few times. Within the sample, other DNA sequences also encode this same CDR3. This rearrangement joins TRBV28 to TRBJ2-5; no reliable D call. Germline V gives CDR1 MDHEN, CDR2 SYDVKM. The CDR3 has 12 amino acids. V was pared by 3 bases and J by 5 bases, with 7 bases between. The CDR3 DNA follows: TGTGCCAGCAGTTTGGATCGCGAGACCCAGTACTTC. Translation gives CASSLDRETQYF.

This clone was recorded a few times. The chain carries TRBV29-1 and TRBJ1-2; weak D call: TRBD1 (5 bases). There are 13 residues in the CDR3. V was clipped by 0 bases and J by 4 bases, with 9 bases between them. CDR1 and CDR2 from the germline V gene are SQVTM and ANQGSEA. The CDR3: CSVEERQFYGYTF. The CDR3 DNA is TGCAGCGTTGAAGAACGACAGTTCTATGGCTACACCTTC.

This chain connects TRBV5-1 to TRBJ2-3; 7 nucleotides align to TRBD2. The CDR3 is 18 residues long. The V gene's germline CDR1 is SGHRS and CDR2 YFSETQ. The ends lost 0 bases at V and 2 bases at J; junction bases unmatched: 12. The CDR3 nucleotides are TGCGCCAGCAGCTTGGCTGTCGGGCTAGCGGAAAACACAGATACGCAGTATTTT. Its translation is CASSLAVGLAENTDTQYF.

This clone was detected a few times. This chain links TRBV5-1 with TRBJ2-7; D perhaps matches TRBD2 (6 bases). Germline lookup yields CDR1 SGHRS and CDR2 YFSETQ. The length of the CDR3 is 14 residues. The V end was cut by 7 bases, the J end by 0 bases, with 14 bases between. CDR3 nucleotides: TGCGCCAGCGCCCGGGACTCAGACTCCTACGAGCAGTACTTC. Its translation: CASARDSDSYEQYF.

There are a few counts of this clone. The chain employs TRBV29-1 and TRBJ1-1; perhaps TRBD1 as D (5 bases). Trimming took off 4 bases at V and 1 base at J, with 13 bases between the two ends. This CDR3 is 14 amino acids long. In germline, CDR1 is SQVTM, CDR2 ANQGSEA. CDR3 protein: CSVGQGTSNTEAFF. The CDR3, as DNA: TGCAGCGTTGGGCAGGGAACGTCGAACACTGAAGCTTTCTTT.